This is a list of T cell receptor beta chains from one sample in a study of T-cell memory formation after mild COVID-19. One entry per CDR3 protein, called by TCRdb with MiXCR from the 5' RACE reads. In the table there are around 130,000 distinct CDR3 sequences, 5% to 6.5% of which are singletons. The sequencing input was PBMCs or a T cell subset sorted from them (not recorded which). These receptors were obtained from an adult woman who had mild COVID-19 (a few samples of this study predate the infection). Cell type and time point are not known. Both conserved end residues are trimmed from each CDR3.

j_call	v_call	cdr3_aa
TRBJ1-2	TRBV7-9	ASSFVTGDYGYT
TRBJ2-3	TRBV18	ASSPNRQGPDTQY
TRBJ2-1	TRBV5-1	ASSLPGTSGRAGEQF
TRBJ1-2	TRBV9	ASSGTGANYGYT
TRBJ1-6	TRBV20-1	SATPTPSTTNSPLH
TRBJ2-1	TRBV3-1	ASRASGAYNEQF
TRBJ2-1	TRBV7-3	ASSNSGDEQF
TRBJ2-2	TRBV7-9	ASSPPIRGIRGTNTGELF
TRBJ2-4	TRBV4-3	ASSQERVLAKNIQY
TRBJ2-1	TRBV7-2	ASSLSGPNNEQF
TRBJ1-1	TRBV19	ASSIDLEGTEAF
TRBJ2-5	TRBV18	ASSPRDLGKTQY
TRBJ2-5	TRBV10-3	AISEIERGDETQY
TRBJ1-1	TRBV7-9	ASSLVGIANTEAF
TRBJ2-3	TRBV27	ASSFSSGAQGWTDTQY
TRBJ1-2	TRBV18	ASSPPGVMDGYT
TRBJ2-3	TRBV3-1	ASSLYWGGLDTQY
TRBJ2-2	TRBV24-1	ATSSGQGSGNTGELF
TRBJ1-5	TRBV12-3/TRBV12-4	ASSFVGKGAGQPQH